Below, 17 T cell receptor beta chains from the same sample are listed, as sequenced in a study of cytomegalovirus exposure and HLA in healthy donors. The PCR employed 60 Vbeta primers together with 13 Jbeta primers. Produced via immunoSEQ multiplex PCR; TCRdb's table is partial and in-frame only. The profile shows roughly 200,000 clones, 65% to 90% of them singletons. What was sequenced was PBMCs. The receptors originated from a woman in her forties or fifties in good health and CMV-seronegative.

The CDR3 nucleotides read TGTGCCAGCAGCCCTCTGGGCGGGACAGGGTTATCCTACGAGCAGTACTTC. This sequence encodes CASSPLGGTGLSYEQYF. This chain uses TRBV7-2 with TRBJ2-7; 9 nucleotides agree with TRBD1. J gave up 1 base and V 5 bases, and 12 bases lay outside the gene matches. The V gene's germline CDR1 is SGHTA and CDR2 FQGNSA. The CDR3 is 17 residues long.

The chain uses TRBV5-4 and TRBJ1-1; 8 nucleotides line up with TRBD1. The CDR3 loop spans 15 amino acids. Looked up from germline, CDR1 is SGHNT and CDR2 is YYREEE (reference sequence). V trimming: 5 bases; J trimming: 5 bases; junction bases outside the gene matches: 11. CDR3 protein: CASSWGTGGGTEAFF. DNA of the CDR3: TGTGCCAGCAGTTGGGGTACAGGGGGAGGAACTGAAGCTTTCTTT.

The CDR3 loop is CASSLNPQGYEQYF. The CDR3 DNA reads as TGTGCCAGCAGTTTGAACCCACAGGGCTACGAGCAGTACTTC. The genes are TRBV27 and TRBJ2-7, with D possibly TRBD1 on 6 matching bases. The V gene lost 3 bases and the J gene lost 3 bases, with 12 bases spanning the gap. The CDR3 runs 14 residues. Germline CDR1 MNHEY, CDR2 SMNVEV (reference sequence).

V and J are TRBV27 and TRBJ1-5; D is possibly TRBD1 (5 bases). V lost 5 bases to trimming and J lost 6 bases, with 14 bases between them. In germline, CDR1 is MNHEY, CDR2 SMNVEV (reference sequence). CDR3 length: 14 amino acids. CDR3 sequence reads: CASSRLDKGQPQHF. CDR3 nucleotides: TGTGCCAGCAGTCGCCTGGACAAGGGTCAGCCCCAGCATTTT.

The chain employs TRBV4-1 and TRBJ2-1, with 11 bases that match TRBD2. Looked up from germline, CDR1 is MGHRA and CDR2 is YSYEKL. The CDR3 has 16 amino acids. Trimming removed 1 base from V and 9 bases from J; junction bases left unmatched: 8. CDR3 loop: CASSQVAGGPRGEQFF. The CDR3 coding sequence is TGCGCCAGCAGCCAAGTAGCGGGAGGGCCTAGGGGTGAGCAGTTCTTC.

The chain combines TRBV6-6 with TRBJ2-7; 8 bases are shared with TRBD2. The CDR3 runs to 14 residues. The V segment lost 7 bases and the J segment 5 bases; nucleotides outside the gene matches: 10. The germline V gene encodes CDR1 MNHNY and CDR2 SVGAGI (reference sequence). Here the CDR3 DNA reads TGTGCCAGCACGGTTAGCGGGGTAAACAACGAGCAGTACTTC. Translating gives CASTVSGVNNEQYF.

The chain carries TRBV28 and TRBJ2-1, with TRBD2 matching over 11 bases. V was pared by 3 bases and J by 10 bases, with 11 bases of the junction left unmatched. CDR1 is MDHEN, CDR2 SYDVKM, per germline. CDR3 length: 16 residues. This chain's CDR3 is CASSFGLAGGQGEQFF. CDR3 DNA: TGTGCCAGCAGTTTTGGGCTAGCGGGAGGCCAGGGGGAGCAGTTCTTC.

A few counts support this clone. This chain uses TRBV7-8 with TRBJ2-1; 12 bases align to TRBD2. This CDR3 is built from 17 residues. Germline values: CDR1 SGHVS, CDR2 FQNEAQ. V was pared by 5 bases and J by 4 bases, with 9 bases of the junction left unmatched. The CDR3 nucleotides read TGTGCCAGCAGCGGTCGACTAGCGGGAGAGCAATACAATGAGCAGTTCTTC. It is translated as CASSGRLAGEQYNEQFF. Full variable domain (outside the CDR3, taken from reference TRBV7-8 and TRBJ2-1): GAGVSQSPRYKVAKRGQDVALRCDPISGHVSLFWYQQALGQGPEFLTYFQNEAQLDKSGLPSDRFFAERPEGSVSTLKIQRTQQEDSAVYLCASSGRLAGEQYNEQFFGPGTRLTVL.

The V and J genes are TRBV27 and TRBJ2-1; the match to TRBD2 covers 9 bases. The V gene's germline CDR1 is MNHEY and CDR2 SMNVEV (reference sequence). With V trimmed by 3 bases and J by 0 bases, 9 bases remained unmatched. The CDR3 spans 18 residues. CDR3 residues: CASSFRLAGTSSYNEQFF. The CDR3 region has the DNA TGTGCCAGCAGTTTCCGTCTAGCGGGGACGAGCTCCTACAATGAGCAGTTCTTC.

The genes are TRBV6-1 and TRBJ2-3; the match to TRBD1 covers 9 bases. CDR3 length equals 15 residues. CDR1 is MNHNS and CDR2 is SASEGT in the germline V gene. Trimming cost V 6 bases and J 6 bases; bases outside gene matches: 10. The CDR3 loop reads CASSVRDREGDTQYF. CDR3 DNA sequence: TGTGCCAGCAGCGTCCGGGACAGGGAAGGCGATACGCAGTATTTT.

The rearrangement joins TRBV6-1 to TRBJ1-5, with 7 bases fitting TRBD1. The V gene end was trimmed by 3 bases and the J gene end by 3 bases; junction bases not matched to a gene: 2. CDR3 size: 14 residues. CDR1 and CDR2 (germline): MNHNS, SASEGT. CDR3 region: CASSDTGANQPQHF. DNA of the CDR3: TGTGCCAGCAGTGATACAGGGGCCAATCAGCCCCAGCATTTT.

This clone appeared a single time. Here the CDR3 DNA reads TGCAGCGCCCGGGACAGGGAGGACCAGCCCCAGCATTTT. Translation gives CSARDREDQPQHF. The chain combines TRBV29-1 with TRBJ1-5, with 9 bases matching TRBD1. J lost 7 bases, V lost 7 bases, and 8 bases had no gene match. Looked up from germline, CDR1 is SQVTM and CDR2 is ANQGSEA. CDR3 size: 13 residues.

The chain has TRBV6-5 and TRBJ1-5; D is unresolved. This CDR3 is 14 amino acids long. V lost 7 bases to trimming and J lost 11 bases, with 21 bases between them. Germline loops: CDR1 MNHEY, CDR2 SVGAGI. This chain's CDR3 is CASNPAGTRFAQHF. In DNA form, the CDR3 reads TGTGCCAGCAACCCAGCGGGTACTCGGTTTGCCCAGCATTTT.

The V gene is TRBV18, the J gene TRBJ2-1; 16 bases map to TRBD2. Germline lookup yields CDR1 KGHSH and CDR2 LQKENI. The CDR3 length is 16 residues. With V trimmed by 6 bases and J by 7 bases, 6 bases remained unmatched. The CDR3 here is CASSTGLAGGRNEQFF. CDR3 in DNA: TGTGCCAGCTCGACGGGACTAGCGGGAGGGAGGAATGAGCAGTTCTTC.

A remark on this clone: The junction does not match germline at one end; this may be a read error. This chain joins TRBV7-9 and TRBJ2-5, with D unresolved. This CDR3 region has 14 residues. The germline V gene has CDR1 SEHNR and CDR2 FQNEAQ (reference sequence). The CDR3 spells CSSTPLGRGETQYF. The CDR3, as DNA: TGTTCCAGCACCCCTTTGGGCCGTGGGGAGACCCAGTACTTC.

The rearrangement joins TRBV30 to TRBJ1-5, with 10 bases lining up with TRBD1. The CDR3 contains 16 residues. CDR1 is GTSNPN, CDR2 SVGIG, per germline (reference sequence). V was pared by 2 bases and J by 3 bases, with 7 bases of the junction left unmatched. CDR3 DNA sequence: TGTGCCTGGAGTTCCCCGGGACAGGGGAACAATCAGCCCCAGCATTTT. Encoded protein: CAWSSPGQGNNQPQHF.

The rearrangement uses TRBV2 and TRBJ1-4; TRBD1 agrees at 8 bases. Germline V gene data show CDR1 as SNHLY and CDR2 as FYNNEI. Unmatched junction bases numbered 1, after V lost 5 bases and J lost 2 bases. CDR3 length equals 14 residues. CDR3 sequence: CASSRQGTNEKLFF. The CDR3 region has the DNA TGTGCCAGCAGTCGACAGGGGACTAATGAAAAACTGTTTTTT. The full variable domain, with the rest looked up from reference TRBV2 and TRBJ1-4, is EPEVTQTPSHQVTQMGQEVILRCVPISNHLYFYWYRQILGQKVEFLVSFYNNEISEKSEIFDDQFSVERPDGSNFTLKIRSTKLEDSAMYFCASSRQGTNEKLFFGSGTQLSVL.